The present T cell receptor (beta chain) was sequenced within a study of blood T cell repertoires in COVID-19. Seattle patients were enrolled during active infection and followed longitudinally. This CDR3 has 16 amino acids. V gave up 0 bases and J gave up 7 bases, with 16 bases separating them. Germline V CDR1 and CDR2: GTSNPN, SVGIG (reference sequence). In the source study's methods: Scientists estimated how many nucleated cells there were by amplifying reference gene primers. Clones were sequenced by immunoSEQ multiplex PCR, and TCRdb holds only the in-frame ones, with some missing. The V and J calls and clone size are taken from that table; D and trimming were inferred from the DNA. The sample has about 240,000 clones, about 82% seen once.

The chain joins TRBV30 to TRBJ1-6; no clear D gene. The clonotype comes from a man over 45 with COVID-19, enrolled during active disease. The sample taken for sequencing was peripheral blood. The CDR3 DNA sequence: TGTGCCTGGAGTGTAGTAGGAGGTACCTGGAATTCACCCCTCCACTTT. It specifies CAWSVVGGTWNSPLHF.